This TCR beta chain was found in a study of post-analysis software for immune sequencing data. Overall study results and limits: Included in a set of roughly five TRBV segments more frequent in patients than controls were TRBV5-6, TRBV5-1 and TRBV20-1.

There are 14 residues in the CDR3. V shed 3 bases, J shed 9 bases, and the junction held 7 bases outside the gene matches. CDR1 is ENHRY, CDR2 SYGVKD, per germline. This clonotype has a handful of counts. Antigen specificity is unknown. Sequencing libraries made from TCR beta cDNA carried unique molecular identifiers. TCRdb called the PCR reads again in MiXCR, with one record for every CDR3 protein. The sample has about 540,000 distinct CDR3 sequences, about a third seen once. The sequenced sample consisted of blood. V is TRBV10-3 and J is TRBJ2-7; 11 positions agree with TRBD1. This TCR was sampled from a girl younger than 18 with multiple sclerosis. This CDR3 is CAISDSGQGEWQYF. The CDR3 nucleotides read TGTGCCATCAGTGACTCGGGACAGGGGGAGTGGCAGTACTTC.